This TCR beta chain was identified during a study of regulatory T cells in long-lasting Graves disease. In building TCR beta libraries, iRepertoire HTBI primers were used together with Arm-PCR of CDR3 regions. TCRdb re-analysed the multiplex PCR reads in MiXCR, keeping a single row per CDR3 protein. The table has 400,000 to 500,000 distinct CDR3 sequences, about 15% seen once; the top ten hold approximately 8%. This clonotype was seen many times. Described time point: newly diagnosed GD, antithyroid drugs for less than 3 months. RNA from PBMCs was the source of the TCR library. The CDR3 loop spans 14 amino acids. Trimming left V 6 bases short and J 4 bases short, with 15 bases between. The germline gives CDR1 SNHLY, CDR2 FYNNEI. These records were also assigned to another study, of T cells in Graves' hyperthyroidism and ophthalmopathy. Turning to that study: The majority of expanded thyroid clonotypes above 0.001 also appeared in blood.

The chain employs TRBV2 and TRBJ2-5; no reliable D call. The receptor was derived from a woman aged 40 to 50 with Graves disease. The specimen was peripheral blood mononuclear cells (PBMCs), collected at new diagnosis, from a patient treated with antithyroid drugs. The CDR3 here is CASRGQAASETQYF. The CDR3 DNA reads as TGTGCCAGCAGAGGGCAGGCCGCTTCAGAGACCCAGTACTTC.